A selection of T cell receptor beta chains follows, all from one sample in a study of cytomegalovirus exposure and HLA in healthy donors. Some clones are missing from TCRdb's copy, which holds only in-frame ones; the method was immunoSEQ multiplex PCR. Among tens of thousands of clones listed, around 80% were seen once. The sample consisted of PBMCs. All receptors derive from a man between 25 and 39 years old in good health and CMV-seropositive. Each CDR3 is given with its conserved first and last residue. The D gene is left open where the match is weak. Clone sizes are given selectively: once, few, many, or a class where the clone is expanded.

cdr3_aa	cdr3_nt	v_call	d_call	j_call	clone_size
CATSRDRGMNTEAFF	TGTGCCACCAGCAGGGACAGGGGGATGAACACTGAAGCTTTCTTT	TRBV15	TRBD1	TRBJ1-1	-
CASSRGDSLGESNQPQHF	TGTGCCAGCAGTAGGGGGGACAGCCTTGGGGAAAGCAATCAGCCCCAGCATTTT	TRBV2	TRBD1	TRBJ1-5	-
CASSSITGVPQPQHF	TGTGCCAGCAGCTCAATCACAGGGGTCCCCCAACCCCAGCATTTT	TRBV7-9	TRBD1	TRBJ1-5	-
CASSLELALYEQYF	TGTGCCAGCAGCTTAGAGCTGGCCTTGTACGAGCAGTACTTC	TRBV11-2	-	TRBJ2-7	-
CASSIDWLPSTDTQYF	TGTGCCAGTAGTATAGATTGGCTCCCTAGCACAGATACGCAGTATTTT	TRBV19	-	TRBJ2-3	-
CAWGQMNTEAFF	TGTGCCTGGGGACAGATGAACACTGAAGCTTTCTTT	TRBV30	-	TRBJ1-1	-
CASSAGGTGDQPQHF	TGTGCCAGCAGCGCCGGAGGAACAGGGGATCAGCCCCAGCATTTT	TRBV9	TRBD1	TRBJ1-5	-
CASSATRTGAYNQPQHF	TGTGCCAGTAGTGCCACCCGGACAGGGGCGTACAATCAGCCCCAGCATTTT	TRBV19	TRBD1	TRBJ1-5	-
CASSPYRGQGEKLFF	TGTGCCAGCTCACCATACAGGGGGCAGGGTGAAAAACTGTTTTTT	TRBV18	TRBD1	TRBJ1-4	-
CASSSPGLASDEQFF	TGTGCCAGCAGCTCCCCGGGACTAGCATCCGATGAGCAGTTCTTC	TRBV7-3	TRBD2	TRBJ2-1	-
CSYGQGAGTEAFF	TGCAGCTACGGACAGGGGGCTGGCACTGAAGCTTTCTTT	TRBV29-1	TRBD1	TRBJ1-1	-
CASSERTGEGYEQYF	TGTGCCAGCAGTGAACGGACAGGGGAGGGTTACGAGCAGTACTTC	TRBV2	TRBD1	TRBJ2-7	-
CASSPVGGGGEQYF	TGTGCCAGCAGCCCGGTAGGGGGGGGAGGCGAGCAGTACTTC	TRBV7-6	-	TRBJ2-7	-
CASSGGQGALGYTF	TGTGCCAGCAGCGGCGGACAGGGGGCGTTGGGCTACACCTTC	TRBV9	TRBD1	TRBJ1-2	-
CSVDGGMRGTGELFF	TGCAGCGTTGACGGGGGGATGCGTGGCACCGGGGAGCTGTTTTTT	TRBV29-1	TRBD2	TRBJ2-2	-
CASSLTSGGANEQFF	TGCGCCAGCAGCTTAACTAGCGGGGGGGCCAATGAGCAGTTCTTC	TRBV5-1	TRBD2	TRBJ2-1	-
CASSSRGGGNEQFF	TGTGCCAGCAGCTCGAGGGGAGGGGGCAATGAGCAGTTCTTC	TRBV11-2	-	TRBJ2-1	-
CASSFSGGASSDTQYF	TGTGCCAGCAGCTTTAGCGGGGGGGCGTCATCAGATACGCAGTATTTT	TRBV7-3	TRBD2	TRBJ2-3	-
CASRSSGGLNNEQFF	TGCGCCAGCAGGTCTAGCGGGGGCCTTAACAATGAGCAGTTCTTC	TRBV5-1	TRBD2	TRBJ2-1	-
CASSLGQSNYGYTF	TGCGCCAGCAGCTTGGGACAGAGTAACTATGGCTACACCTTC	TRBV5-1	-	TRBJ1-2	-
CASGDGSSYNEQFF	TGTGCCAGCGGGGACGGGAGCTCCTACAATGAGCAGTTCTTC	TRBV2	-	TRBJ2-1	-
CSVDRGYEQYF	TGCAGCGTTGACAGAGGGTACGAGCAGTACTTC	TRBV29-1	-	TRBJ2-7	-
CASSDSRDTGELFF	TGTGCCAGCAGTGACTCGAGGGACACCGGGGAGCTGTTTTTT	TRBV6-4	-	TRBJ2-2	-
CASSALAGGPDTQYF	TGTGCCAGCAGCGCACTAGCGGGGGGGCCGGATACGCAGTATTTT	TRBV9	TRBD2	TRBJ2-3	-
CASSNITRTGRHNEQFF	TGTGCCAGCAGCAACATTACCCGGACAGGGAGACACAATGAGCAGTTCTTC	TRBV21-1	-	TRBJ2-1	-
CASRTGKIDTQYF	TGTGCCAGTCGGACAGGGAAGATAGATACGCAGTATTTT	TRBV6-5	TRBD1	TRBJ2-3	-
CASSFGGGAGGRDEQFF	TGTGCCAGCAGCTTCGGGGGAGGTGCGGGGGGGCGGGATGAGCAGTTCTTC	TRBV5-4	TRBD2	TRBJ2-1	-
CASSLTSGGYYEQYF	TGCGCCAGCAGCCTTACTAGCGGGGGGTATTACGAGCAGTACTTC	TRBV4-1	TRBD2	TRBJ2-7	few
CASRYRARSTDTQYF	TGTGCCAGCAGGTACAGGGCCCGTAGCACAGATACGCAGTATTTT	TRBV2	-	TRBJ2-3	-
CASSVGAGTEAFF	TGTGCCAGCAGCGTAGGTGCGGGCACTGAAGCTTTCTTT	TRBV9	-	TRBJ1-1	-
CASSEDSYDLGGYTF	TGTGCCAGCAGTGAGGACAGCTACGACTTAGGTGGCTACACCTTC	TRBV25-1	-	TRBJ1-2	once
CASSLGTGGNEQFF	TGTGCCAGCAGCTTAGGGACAGGGGGCAATGAGCAGTTCTTC	TRBV13	TRBD1	TRBJ2-1	-